Below are 29 T cell receptor beta chains sequenced from a single sample in a study of monozygotic twins with inflammatory bowel disease. TCRdb reanalyzed the 5' RACE reads and collapses them to one entry per CDR3 protein, without DNA. The ten most abundant clones cover roughly 5.3% of a sample with about 300,000 distinct CDR3 sequences. The specimen sequenced was blood. These receptors came from a human donor with ulcerative colitis or Crohn's disease, or a healthy co-twin of an affected twin (not recorded which).

This chain uses TRBV5-4 with TRBJ2-5; the D call from TCRdb, TRBD1, cannot be confirmed without DNA. This CDR3 spans 14 amino acids. From germline, CDR1 is SGHNT and CDR2 YYREEE (reference sequence). CDR3 sequence: CASSPGQTQEAQYF.

The CDR3 loop reads CATRKNRDGNQPQHF. V gene TRBV24-1 combines with J gene TRBJ1-5; TCRdb reports TRBD1, a call that lacks DNA to check it against. The germline V gene has CDR1 KGHDR and CDR2 SFDVKD. The CDR3 runs 15 residues.

The chain combines TRBV12-3 or TRBV12-4 with TRBJ1-6; lacking DNA, the TRBD1 call made by TCRdb goes unchecked. This CDR3 spans 14 amino acids. CDR3 loop: CASSLQGSNSPLHF.

This rearrangement joins TRBV5-1 to TRBJ2-1; absent DNA, TCRdb's TRBD1 call cannot be checked. The CDR3 loop spans 17 amino acids. Germline V lookup: CDR1 SGHRS, CDR2 YFSETQ. This CDR3 is CASSSIRRTGSFDEQFF.

The chain joins TRBV2 to TRBJ1-1. CDR1 is SNHLY, CDR2 FYNNEI, per germline. This CDR3 comprises 11 residues. CDR3 amino acids: CASSGRIEAFF.

The V gene is TRBV5-1, the J gene TRBJ1-2; TCRdb's D call, TRBD1, is unchecked because there is no DNA. From germline, CDR1 is SGHRS and CDR2 YFSETQ. This CDR3 spans 14 amino acids. The CDR3 spells CASTPGTALYGYTF.

This chain connects TRBV7-2 to TRBJ2-2; the D call from TCRdb, TRBD2, cannot be confirmed without DNA. Germline V gene lookup returns CDR1 SGHTA and CDR2 FQGNSA. This CDR3 contains 15 residues. Here the CDR3 reads CASSLGGMNTGELFF. Together with reference TRBV7-2 and TRBJ2-2, the CDR3 gives the full variable domain: GAGVSQSPSNKVTEKGKDVELRCDPISGHTALYWYRQSLGQGLEFLIYFQGNSAPDKSGLPSDRFSAERTGGSVSTLTIQRTQQEDSAVYLCASSLGGMNTGELFFGEGSRLTVL.

The V and J genes are TRBV28 and TRBJ2-7; the D gene TCRdb calls, TRBD1, cannot be checked with no DNA. This CDR3 is 15 amino acids long. Germline loops: CDR1 MDHEN, CDR2 SYDVKM. The CDR3: CASSWRGAKSYEQYF.

This sequence joins TRBV10-3 and TRBJ2-2; there is no DNA to check the TCRdb D call of TRBD1. Germline CDR1 ENHRY, CDR2 SYGVKD. The CDR3 spans 14 residues. This CDR3 is CAISGTGRTGELFF.

This sequence joins TRBV19 and TRBJ2-2. This CDR3 comprises 15 residues. CDR1 LNHDA and CDR2 SQIVND come from the germline V gene (reference sequence). CDR3 in amino acids: CASSITSRYTGELFF.

The CDR3 is CSAGTGVPRPGEQYF. The genes are TRBV20-1 and TRBJ2-7; TCRdb indicates TRBD2, and absent DNA this call remains unverified. CDR3 length equals 15 residues. Germline V lookup: CDR1 DFQATT, CDR2 SNEGSKA (reference sequence).

The chain has TRBV5-1 and TRBJ2-5. The CDR3 is 16 amino acids. Per the germline V gene, CDR1 is SGHRS and CDR2 is YFSETQ. CDR3: CASSLAIGATQETQYF.

The chain couples TRBV9 to TRBJ1-2; TCRdb indicates TRBD1, and absent DNA this call remains unverified. Germline CDR1 reads SGDLS; CDR2 reads YYNGEE. The CDR3 is 13 residues long. The CDR3 spells CASSARGRGGYTF.

The rearrangement joins TRBV5-1 to TRBJ2-3; TCRdb picks TRBD2, but there is no DNA to check that call. CDR3 length equals 19 residues. The germline gives CDR1 SGHRS, CDR2 YFSETQ. CDR3 region: CASSSHRTSLAGGKDTQYF. Full variable domain (outside the CDR3, taken from reference TRBV5-1 and TRBJ2-3): KAGVTQTPRYLIKTRGQQVTLSCSPISGHRSVSWYQQTPGQGLQFLFEYFSETQRNKGNFPGRFSGRQFSNSRSEMNVSTLELGDSALYLCASSSHRTSLAGGKDTQYFGPGTRLTVL.

The rearrangement uses TRBV28 and TRBJ1-6; lacking DNA, the TRBD1 call made by TCRdb goes unchecked. This CDR3 region has 15 residues. The V gene's germline CDR1 is MDHEN and CDR2 SYDVKM. CDR3 sequence: CASSQSRVPNSPLHF. Full variable domain (missing parts from reference TRBV28 and TRBJ1-6): DVKVTQSSRYLVKRTGEKVFLECVQDMDHENMFWYRQDPGLGLRLIYFSYDVKMKEKGDIPEGYSVSREKKERFSLILESASTNQTSMYLCASSQSRVPNSPLHFGNGTRLTVT.

V gene TRBV27 combines with J gene TRBJ2-6; the TRBD2 assignment by TCRdb is unverifiable without DNA. The CDR3 consists of 16 residues. CDR1 is MNHEY, CDR2 SMNVEV, per germline (reference sequence). The CDR3 reads CASSLEGPGGANVLTF. Full variable domain (remainder filled in from reference TRBV27 and TRBJ2-6): EAQVTQNPRYLITVTGKKLTVTCSQNMNHEYMSWYRQDPGLGLRQIYYSMNVEVTDKGDVPEGYKVSRKEKRNFPLILESPSPNQTSLYFCASSLEGPGGANVLTFGAGSRLTVL.

The chain uses TRBV5-1 and TRBJ1-2. Germline CDR1 reads SGHRS; CDR2 reads YFSETQ. The CDR3 has 15 residues. This CDR3 is CASSLSGFPTYGYTF.

This chain joins TRBV4-3 and TRBJ1-6; TCRdb names TRBD1, which stays unverified in the absence of DNA. Looked up from germline, CDR1 is LGHNA and CDR2 is YSLEER. This CDR3 has 16 residues. This CDR3 reads CASSQDFVTGYSPLHF.

This chain uses TRBV10-3 with TRBJ2-3; TCRdb picks TRBD1, but there is no DNA to check that call. Per germline, CDR1 ENHRY and CDR2 SYGVKD. The CDR3 spans 16 residues. This CDR3 is CAISDLSGGLTDTQYF.

The chain is built from TRBV3-1 and TRBJ2-7; TCRdb outputs TRBD1, but without DNA this stays unchecked. CDR3 length: 17 residues. The germline V gene has CDR1 LGHDT and CDR2 YNNKEL (reference sequence). CDR3 amino acids: CASSQDGWTGNFYEQYF.

The V call is TRBV6-5, the J call TRBJ2-2. CDR3 length: 14 amino acids. Germline V lookup: CDR1 MNHEY, CDR2 SVGAGI. The CDR3 sequence: CASSYSTDGGELFF.

The rearrangement joins TRBV5-1 to TRBJ2-1; as DNA is missing, the TRBD1 call by TCRdb cannot be tested. CDR1 and CDR2 from the germline V gene are SGHRS and YFSETQ. The CDR3 contains 12 residues. The CDR3 sequence is CASSLAGGTQFF.

The chain links TRBV30 to TRBJ2-2; the TCRdb call, TRBD1, lacks DNA for checking. There are 13 residues in the CDR3. Germline CDR1 is GTSNPN and CDR2 is SVGIG (reference sequence). CDR3 region: CAGGQPNTGELFF. The full variable domain, rest sourced from reference TRBV30 and TRBJ2-2, is SQTIHQWPATLVQPVGSPLSLECTVEGTSNPNLYWYRQAAGRGLQLLFYSVGIGQISSEVPQNLSASRPQDRQFILSSKKLLLSDSGFYLCAGGQPNTGELFFGEGSRLTVL.

The chain carries TRBV5-5 and TRBJ2-6. The CDR3 sequence is 15 residues long. Germline CDR1 SGHKS, CDR2 YYEKEE (reference sequence). The CDR3 protein is CASSLGRSGANVLTF.

The chain combines TRBV7-3 with TRBJ2-1. Germline values: CDR1 SGHTA, CDR2 FQGTGA. The CDR3 is 15 amino acids. This CDR3 reads CASSLDRGSYNERFF.

This chain links TRBV29-1 with TRBJ2-3. Germline-derived CDR1 and CDR2 are SQVTM and ANQGSEA. The CDR3 covers 11 residues. CDR3 protein: CSVERQPQQYF.

J is TRBJ2-5 and V is TRBV7-3; no DNA is available, so the TRBD2 call from TCRdb remains unchecked. Germline CDR1 reads SGHTA; CDR2 reads FQGTGA. The CDR3 has 16 amino acids. The CDR3 is CASSPRGAGGQETQYF.

The chain joins TRBV6-2 or TRBV6-3 to TRBJ2-3. CDR1 and CDR2 (germline): MNHEY, SVGEGT. The CDR3 sequence is 15 residues long. CDR3 sequence reads: CASTVNGVSTDTQYF.

The rearrangement uses TRBV12-3 or TRBV12-4 and TRBJ1-4. The CDR3 extends over 13 amino acids. The CDR3 sequence is CASRVGGGEKLFF.